Below, one T cell receptor (beta chain) is given with its context. What it binds is not known. The sample is drawn from a study of OX40 agonist ivuxolimab in advanced cancers. On the study more broadly: Ivuxolimab, an antibody that agonizes OX40 (CD134), was administered to the patients.

The length of the CDR3 is 15 residues. Germline CDR1 and CDR2: SGDLS and YYNGEE. With V trimmed by 2 bases and J by 0 bases, 3 bases remained unmatched. Regarding the study as a whole: Mean expanded clone counts were higher in CD8+ than CD4+ T cells. Patients with a partial response at 0.1-3.0 mg/kg had among the lowest clonal expansion.

This table comes from immunoSEQ multiplex PCR, and its TCRdb copy is limited to in-frame clones, with some not included. The data show around 63,000 clones, 80% to 90% seen once. The starting material was CD4+ or CD8+ T cells sorted from blood, obtained in a trial of the OX40 agonist ivuxolimab. This clonotype originated in an adult with an advanced solid tumor such as melanoma, head and neck, liver or kidney cancer. The gene calls are TRBV9 and TRBJ2-3; 7 bases fit TRBD1. This chain's CDR3 is CASSVQGESTDTQYF. In DNA, the CDR3 is TGTGCCAGCAGCGTCCAGGGGGAGAGCACAGATACGCAGTATTTT. Drawing the rest from reference TRBV9 and TRBJ2-3, the complete variable domain is DSGVTQTPKHLITATGQRVTLRCSPRSGDLSVYWYQQSLDQGLQFLIQYYNGEERAKGNILERFSAQQFPDLHSELNLSSLELGDSALYFCASSVQGESTDTQYFGPGTRLTVL.